The 11 T cell receptor beta chains reported below all come from one sample, sequenced in a study of PD-1 blockade in classical Hodgkin lymphoma. In every patient, relapse followed autologous stem cell transplantation, while exposure to brentuximab vedotin differed. Assay used: immunoSEQ multiplex PCR; TCRdb lists only in-frame clones, some missing. The sample contains approximately 50,000 clones, 73% of which appear only once. The sequencing here drew on peripheral blood mononuclear cells (PBMCs), taken before the second cycle of nivolumab. These receptors were obtained from a human donor with classical Hodgkin lymphoma.

The chain carries TRBV7-9 and TRBJ1-2; no reliable D call. Germline lookup yields CDR1 SEHNR and CDR2 FQNEAQ (reference sequence). Trimming stripped 0 bases from V and 6 bases from J, with 11 bases between. The CDR3 loop spans 14 amino acids. The CDR3 protein is CASSLALGVHGYTF. CDR3 DNA sequence: TGTGCCAGCAGCTTAGCGCTTGGGGTTCATGGCTACACCTTC.

The V gene is TRBV6-5, the J gene TRBJ2-7, with no clear D. The CDR3 loop spans 15 amino acids. V was clipped by 2 bases and J by 5 bases, with 16 bases between them. Germline V gene sequence: CDR1 MNHEY, CDR2 SVGAGI. Here the CDR3 DNA reads TGTGCCAGCAGTTACAGGGCCGACCTACTGGACGAGCAGTACTTC. It yields the protein CASSYRADLLDEQYF.

This CDR3 is CASSYQEYSEKLFF. The CDR3 DNA sequence: TGTGCCAGCAGTTACCAGGAATATAGTGAAAAACTGTTTTTT. The chain couples TRBV6-5 to TRBJ1-4, with D unresolved. The germline CDR1 and CDR2 sequences are MNHEY and SVGAGI. The CDR3 totals 14 residues. The V end was cut by 2 bases, the J end by 7 bases, with 11 bases between.

V is TRBV29-1 and J is TRBJ2-5; D is uncertain. This CDR3 contains 12 residues. The V end lost 6 bases, the J end lost 4 bases, and 12 bases lay between the germline ends. Germline V gives CDR1 SQVTM, CDR2 ANQGSEA. The CDR3 loop reads CSVRNPRETQYF. The CDR3 region has the DNA TGCAGCGTGCGGAACCCCAGAGAGACCCAGTACTTC.

This sequence joins TRBV7-8 and TRBJ2-1, with unresolved D. There are 14 residues in the CDR3. CDR1 is SGHVS and CDR2 is FQNEAQ in the germline V gene. V was cut by 8 bases and J by 7 bases, with 18 bases left in between. CDR3 sequence (DNA): TGTGCCAGCCCCCCGGCCATCGCTGGGAATGAGCAGTTCTTC. Amino acid sequence: CASPPAIAGNEQFF. Using reference TRBV7-8 and TRBJ2-1 for the parts outside the CDR3, the full variable domain is GAGVSQSPRYKVAKRGQDVALRCDPISGHVSLFWYQQALGQGPEFLTYFQNEAQLDKSGLPSDRFFAERPEGSVSTLKIQRTQQEDSAVYLCASPPAIAGNEQFFGPGTRLTVL.

The chain recombines TRBV27 with TRBJ1-1; 8 bases are shared with TRBD1. Germline assignment: CDR1 MNHEY and CDR2 SMNVEV (reference sequence). The V and J ends lost 4 bases and 0 bases, in that order; junction bases with no gene match: 10. The CDR3 runs to 17 residues. The CDR3 coding sequence is TGTGCCAGCAGTTCCCCGCGACAGGGGTTTATGAACACTGAAGCTTTCTTT. Amino acids: CASSSPRQGFMNTEAFF.

The chain recombines TRBV7-9 with TRBJ2-1, with 8 bases aligning to TRBD1. CDR3 size: 15 residues. Germline V gene data show CDR1 as SEHNR and CDR2 as FQNEAQ (reference sequence). Losses at the gene ends were 5 bases for V and 4 bases for J; bases not matched to a gene: 7. This chain's CDR3 is CASSIGTGGYNEQFF. The CDR3 bases are TGTGCCAGCAGCATCGGGACAGGTGGATACAATGAGCAGTTCTTC.

The table lists this clone with a few counts. The chain couples TRBV18 to TRBJ2-5; TRBD1 might be the D (6 bases). This CDR3 contains 15 residues. V gave up 3 bases and J gave up 2 bases, with 13 bases separating them. Germline V gene data show CDR1 as KGHSH and CDR2 as LQKENI. The CDR3, as DNA: TGTGCCAGCTCACCGATGACAGGCCAACAAGAGACCCAGTACTTC. It yields the protein CASSPMTGQQETQYF.

The V and J genes are TRBV6-5 and TRBJ1-1, with D possibly TRBD1 on 6 matching bases. This CDR3 contains 15 residues. Germline V gene data show CDR1 as MNHEY and CDR2 as SVGAGI. Trimming shortened V by 0 bases and J by 2 bases, and 10 bases separated the two germline ends. The CDR3 spells CASSYSSGANTEAFF. The CDR3, as DNA: TGTGCCAGCAGTTACTCTTCAGGGGCTAACACTGAAGCTTTCTTT.

The chain combines TRBV18 with TRBJ1-2; D is ambiguous. CDR1 is KGHSH and CDR2 is LQKENI in the germline V gene. The CDR3 covers 15 residues. V was trimmed by 1 base and J by 4 bases, leaving 13 bases between them. The CDR3 spells CASSPLRSERYGYTF. CDR3 coding DNA: TGTGCCAGCTCACCACTCAGGTCCGAACGCTATGGCTACACCTTC.

This chain joins TRBV11-2 and TRBJ2-7, with TRBD1 as a possible D gene (6 bases). The germline V gene has CDR1 SGHAT and CDR2 FQNNGV. The CDR3 spans 14 residues. Trimming cost V 3 bases and J 5 bases, with 14 bases left between them. CDR3 region: CASSLARGSHEQYF. CDR3 DNA sequence: TGTGCCAGCAGCTTGGCTAGGGGGAGCCACGAGCAGTACTTC.